This is a list of T cell receptor beta chains from one sample in a study of shared clonotypes between healthy human individuals. The protocol was immunoSEQ multiplex PCR, while the TCRdb copy is restricted to in-frame clones and leaves out a portion. The sample comprises some 2.1 million clones, approximately 94% of which are singletons, and roughly 1% rests with the top ten. Sequenced sample: naive CD8+ T cells sorted from blood. Source of these receptors: a man aged 18 to 30 in good health. Both conserved end residues are part of each CDR3.

>TRBV29-1
CSVEDWQQETQYF
>TRBV4-1
CASSQDHRVSVYEQYF
>TRBV4-1
CASSQAATDTYEQYF
>TRBV27
CASSSLAGGQPGPDTQYF
>TRBV5-1
CASSSSGQGYEKLFF
>TRBV13
CASSLDRTGLDYGYTF
>TRBV11-2
CASSPGSSYEQYF
>TRBV7-9
CASGSTSGGAKNIQYF
>TRBV27
CASSLVGGQNTGELFF
>TRBV4-1
CASSQERDTQYF
>TRBV13
CASSAGPGVTNYGYTF
>TRBV5-6
CASSLSETQYF
>TRBV4-1
CASSQREGDQETQYF
>TRBV6-1
CASRDTGVGEPQHF
>TRBV21-1
CASSKGKGQGRPNYGYTF
>TRBV7-8
CASSLGLAGGQETQYF
>TRBV6-5
CASSYSWGFYNEQFF
>TRBV2
CASSEHFTPNFYEQYF
>TRBV7-2
CASLLSTPNEQFF
>TRBV6-5
CASSSSNSPLHF
>TRBV7-9
CASSLVPNRDLDNEQFF
>TRBV4-1
CASSQANSDLNYEQYF
>TRBV9
CASSVEGRKDEKLFF
>TRBV5-1
CASSRHDYNQETQYF
>TRBV7-2
CASSTMPGPDYEQYF
>TRBV5-4
CASSYNTGELFF
>TRBV7-9
CASSSEQGPDSYEQYF
>TRBV6-5
CASSYGQGTEAFF
>TRBV11-2
CASSSGNGGWTQYF
>TRBV30
CAWSRTTSVETQYF
>TRBV2
CASSEGDIGGEKLFF
>TRBV9
CASSPVDGYTF
>TRBV2
CASSGPPMTVSYEQYF
>TRBV27
CASSLSSREGGYTF
>TRBV4-1
CASSQGGGNTEEKLFF
>TRBV5-6
CASSRGWSNEKLFF
>TRBV18
CASSPQGWTADYGYTF
>TRBV7-9
CASSLMFPGQINSPLHF
>TRBV6-5
CASSYSGQGTEAFF
>TRBV4-3
CASSQDRGPTNEKLFF
>TRBV7-9
CASNEGLAESYEQYF
>TRBV6-6
CASTSRDPNYGYTF
>TRBV6-6
CASSYKGSGELFF
>TRBV7-9
CASSLGALVGEETQYF
>TRBV5-6
CASSAGGQGAETQYF
>TRBV13
CASSAGTGTDTQYF
>TRBV5-6
CASSLVLAGNTGELFF
>TRBV30
CAWDTDWGTEAFF